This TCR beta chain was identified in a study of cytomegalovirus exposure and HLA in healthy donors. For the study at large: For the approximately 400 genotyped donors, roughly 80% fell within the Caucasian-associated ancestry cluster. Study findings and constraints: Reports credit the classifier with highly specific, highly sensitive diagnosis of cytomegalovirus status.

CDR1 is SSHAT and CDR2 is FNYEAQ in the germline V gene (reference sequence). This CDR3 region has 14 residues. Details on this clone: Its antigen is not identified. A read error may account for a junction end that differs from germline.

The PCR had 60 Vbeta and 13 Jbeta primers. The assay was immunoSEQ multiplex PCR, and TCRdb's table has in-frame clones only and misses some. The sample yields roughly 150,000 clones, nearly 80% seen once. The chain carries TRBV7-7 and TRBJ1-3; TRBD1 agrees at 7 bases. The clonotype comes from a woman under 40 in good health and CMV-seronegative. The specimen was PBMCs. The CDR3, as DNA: TGTGCTAGCAGCCCACAGGGGACCGGGGACACCATATATTTT. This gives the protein CASSPQGTGDTIYF.